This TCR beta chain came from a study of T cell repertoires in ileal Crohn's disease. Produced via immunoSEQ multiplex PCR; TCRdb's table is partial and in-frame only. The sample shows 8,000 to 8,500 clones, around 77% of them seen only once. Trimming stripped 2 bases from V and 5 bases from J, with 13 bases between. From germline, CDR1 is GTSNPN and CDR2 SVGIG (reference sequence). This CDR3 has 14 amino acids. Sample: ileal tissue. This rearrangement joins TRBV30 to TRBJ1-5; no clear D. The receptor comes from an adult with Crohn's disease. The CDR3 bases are TGTGCCTGGAGTCCAGATCTTATCTATCAGCCCCAGCATTTT. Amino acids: CAWSPDLIYQPQHF.